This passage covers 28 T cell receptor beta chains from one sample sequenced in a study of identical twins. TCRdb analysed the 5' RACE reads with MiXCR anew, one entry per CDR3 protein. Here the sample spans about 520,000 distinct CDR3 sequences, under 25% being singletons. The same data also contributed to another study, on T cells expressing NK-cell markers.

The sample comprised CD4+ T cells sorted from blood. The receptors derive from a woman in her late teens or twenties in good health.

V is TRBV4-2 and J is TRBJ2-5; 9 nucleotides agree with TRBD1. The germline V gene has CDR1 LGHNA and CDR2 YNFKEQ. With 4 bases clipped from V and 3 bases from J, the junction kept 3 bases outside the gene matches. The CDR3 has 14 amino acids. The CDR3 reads CASSRTGVEETQYF. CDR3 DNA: TGTGCCAGCAGCCGGACAGGGGTCGAAGAGACCCAGTACTTC.

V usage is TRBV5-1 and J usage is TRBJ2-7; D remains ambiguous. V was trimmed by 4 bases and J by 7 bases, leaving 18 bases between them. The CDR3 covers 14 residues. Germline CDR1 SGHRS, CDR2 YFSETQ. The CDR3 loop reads CASSISPEVREQYF. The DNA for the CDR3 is TGCGCCAGCAGCATATCCCCTGAGGTGAGGGAGCAGTACTTC.

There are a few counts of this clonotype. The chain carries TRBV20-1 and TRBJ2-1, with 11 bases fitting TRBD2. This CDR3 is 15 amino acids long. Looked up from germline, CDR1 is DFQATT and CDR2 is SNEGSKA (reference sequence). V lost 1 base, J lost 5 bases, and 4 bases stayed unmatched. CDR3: CSARGSGRGDNEQFF. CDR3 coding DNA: TGCAGTGCTAGAGGTAGCGGGAGGGGCGACAATGAGCAGTTCTTC.

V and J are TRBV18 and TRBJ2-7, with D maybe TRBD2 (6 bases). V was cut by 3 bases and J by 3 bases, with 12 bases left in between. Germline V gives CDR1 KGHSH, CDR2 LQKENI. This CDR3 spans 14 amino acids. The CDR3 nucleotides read TGTGCCAGCTCACCGGACTTAGCGGACTACGAGCAGTACTTC. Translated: CASSPDLADYEQYF.

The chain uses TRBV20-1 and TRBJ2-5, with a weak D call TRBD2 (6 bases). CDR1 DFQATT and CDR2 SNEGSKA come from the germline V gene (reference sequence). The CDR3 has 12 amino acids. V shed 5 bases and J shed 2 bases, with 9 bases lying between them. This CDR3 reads CSALADQETQYF. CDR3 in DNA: TGCAGTGCTTTAGCGGATCAAGAGACCCAGTACTTC.

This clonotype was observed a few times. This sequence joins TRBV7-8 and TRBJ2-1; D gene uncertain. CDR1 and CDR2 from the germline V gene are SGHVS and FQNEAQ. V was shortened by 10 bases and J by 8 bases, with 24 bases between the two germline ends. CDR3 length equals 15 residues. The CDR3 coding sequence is TGTGCCACCTCTCCAAGGCCTTCACTTAACGATGAGCAGTTCTTC. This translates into CATSPRPSLNDEQFF.

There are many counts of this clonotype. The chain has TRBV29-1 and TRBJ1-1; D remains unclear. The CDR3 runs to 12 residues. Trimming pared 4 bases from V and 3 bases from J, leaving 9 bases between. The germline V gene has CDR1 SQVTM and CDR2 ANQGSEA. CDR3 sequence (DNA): TGCAGCGTTGGGGCGGGATACACTGAAGCTTTCTTT. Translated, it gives CSVGAGYTEAFF.

CDR3 nucleotides: TGCAGTGCTACACCGGGACAGCCTAACTATGGCTACACCTTC. This translates into CSATPGQPNYGYTF. This chain connects TRBV20-1 to TRBJ1-2; 7 nucleotides align to TRBD1. From germline, CDR1 is DFQATT and CDR2 SNEGSKA (reference sequence). With V trimmed by 4 bases and J by 0 bases, 5 bases remained unmatched. The CDR3 spans 14 residues.

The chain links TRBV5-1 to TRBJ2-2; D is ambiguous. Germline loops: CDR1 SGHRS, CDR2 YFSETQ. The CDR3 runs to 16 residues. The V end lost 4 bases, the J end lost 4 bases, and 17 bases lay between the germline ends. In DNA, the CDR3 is TGCGCCAGCAGCCTACCACCCGGTTCGGGCACCGGGGAGCTGTTTTTT. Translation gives CASSLPPGSGTGELFF.

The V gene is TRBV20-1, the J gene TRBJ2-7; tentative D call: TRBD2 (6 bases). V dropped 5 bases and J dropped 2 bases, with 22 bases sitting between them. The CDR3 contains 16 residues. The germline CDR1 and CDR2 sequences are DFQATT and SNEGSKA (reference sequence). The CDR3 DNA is TGCAGTGCTGGGGGGAACCCTCTGGGAAGGGCCTACGAGCAGTACTTC. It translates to CSAGGNPLGRAYEQYF.

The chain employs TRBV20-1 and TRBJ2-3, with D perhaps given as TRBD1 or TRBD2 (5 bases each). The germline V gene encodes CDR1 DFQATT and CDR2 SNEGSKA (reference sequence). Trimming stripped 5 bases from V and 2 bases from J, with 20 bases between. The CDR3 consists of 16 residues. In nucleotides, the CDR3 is TGCAGTGCTTCTCCTAAAATGACGGGACCCACAGATACGCAGTATTTT. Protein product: CSASPKMTGPTDTQYF.

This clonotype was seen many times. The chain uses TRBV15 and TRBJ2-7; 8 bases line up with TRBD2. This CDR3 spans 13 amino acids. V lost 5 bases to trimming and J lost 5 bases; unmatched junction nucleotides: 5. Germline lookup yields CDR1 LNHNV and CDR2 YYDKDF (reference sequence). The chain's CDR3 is CATSPGTRNEQYF. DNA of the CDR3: TGTGCCACCAGCCCCGGGACTAGAAACGAGCAGTACTTC.

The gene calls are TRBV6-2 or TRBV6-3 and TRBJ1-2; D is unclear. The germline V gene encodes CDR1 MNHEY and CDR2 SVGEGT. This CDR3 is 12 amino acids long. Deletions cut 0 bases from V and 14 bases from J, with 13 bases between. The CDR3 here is CASSYSMSQGTF. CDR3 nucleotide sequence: TGTGCCAGCAGTTACTCGATGAGTCAAGGTACCTTC.

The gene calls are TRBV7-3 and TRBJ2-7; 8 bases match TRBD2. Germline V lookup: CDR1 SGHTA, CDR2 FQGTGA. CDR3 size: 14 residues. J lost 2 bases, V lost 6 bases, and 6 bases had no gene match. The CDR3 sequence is CASSSVAGPYEQYF. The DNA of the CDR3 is TGTGCCAGCAGTTCGGTAGCGGGGCCCTACGAGCAGTACTTC.

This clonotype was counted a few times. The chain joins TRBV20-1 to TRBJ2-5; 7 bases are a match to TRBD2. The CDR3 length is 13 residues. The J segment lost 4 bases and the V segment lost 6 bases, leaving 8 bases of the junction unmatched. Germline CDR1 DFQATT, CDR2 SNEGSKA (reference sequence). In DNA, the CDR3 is TGCAGTGCCTGGGACTACCGGGGAGAGACCCAGTACTTC. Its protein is CSAWDYRGETQYF.

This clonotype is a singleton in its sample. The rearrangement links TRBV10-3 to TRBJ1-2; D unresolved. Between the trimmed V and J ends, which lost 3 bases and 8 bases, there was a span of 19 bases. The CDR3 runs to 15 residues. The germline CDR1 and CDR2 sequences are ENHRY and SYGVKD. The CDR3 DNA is TGTGCCATCAGTGAAGGAAACCTCCCCACGCAGGGCTACACCTTC. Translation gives CAISEGNLPTQGYTF.

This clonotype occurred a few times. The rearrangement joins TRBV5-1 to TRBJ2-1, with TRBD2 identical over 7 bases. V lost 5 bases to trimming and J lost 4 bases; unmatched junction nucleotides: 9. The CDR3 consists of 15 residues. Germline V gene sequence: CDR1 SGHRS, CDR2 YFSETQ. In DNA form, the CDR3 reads TGCGCCAGCAGTTCCCTACTAGCGAAGTACAATGAGCAGTTCTTC. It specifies CASSSLLAKYNEQFF.

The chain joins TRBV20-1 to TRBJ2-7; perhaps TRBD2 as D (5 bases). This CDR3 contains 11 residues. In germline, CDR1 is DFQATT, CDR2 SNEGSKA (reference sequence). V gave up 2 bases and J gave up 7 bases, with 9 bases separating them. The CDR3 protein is CSARLAGEQYF. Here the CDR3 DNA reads TGCAGTGCTAGACTAGCAGGAGAGCAGTACTTC.

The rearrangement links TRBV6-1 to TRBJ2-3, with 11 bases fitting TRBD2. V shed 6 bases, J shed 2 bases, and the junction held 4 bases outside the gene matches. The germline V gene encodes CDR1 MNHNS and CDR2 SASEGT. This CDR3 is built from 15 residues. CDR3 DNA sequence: TGTGCCAGCAGAACTAGCGGGGGCGTCACAGATACGCAGTATTTT. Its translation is CASRTSGGVTDTQYF.

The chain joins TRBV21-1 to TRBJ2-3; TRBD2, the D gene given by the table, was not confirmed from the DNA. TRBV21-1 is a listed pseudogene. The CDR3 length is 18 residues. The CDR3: CASSKIRDSAGVADTQYF. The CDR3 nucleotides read TGTGCCAGCAGCAAAATTAGGGATTCAGCGGGAGTCGCAGATACGCAGTATTTT.

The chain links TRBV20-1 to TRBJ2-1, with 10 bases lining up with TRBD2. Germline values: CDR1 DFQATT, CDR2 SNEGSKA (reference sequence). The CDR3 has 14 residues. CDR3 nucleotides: TGCAGCCCTTCTAGCGGGAGCTCCTACAATGAGCAGTTCTTC. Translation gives CSPSSGSSYNEQFF.

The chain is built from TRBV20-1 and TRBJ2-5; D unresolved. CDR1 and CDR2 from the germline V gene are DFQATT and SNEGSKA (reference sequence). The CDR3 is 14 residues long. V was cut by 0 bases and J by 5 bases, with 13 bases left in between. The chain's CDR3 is CSARDQVKVETQYF. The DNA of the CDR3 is TGCAGTGCTAGAGATCAGGTGAAGGTGGAGACCCAGTACTTC.

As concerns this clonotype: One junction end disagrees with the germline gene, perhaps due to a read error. The CDR3, as DNA: TGTGCCAGCAGTGGACGGAGCTGGAGCAATCAGCCCCAGCAATTT. As protein: CASSGRSWSNQPQQF. The rearrangement uses TRBV12-3 or TRBV12-4 and TRBJ1-5; no reliable D call. CDR3 length: 15 residues.

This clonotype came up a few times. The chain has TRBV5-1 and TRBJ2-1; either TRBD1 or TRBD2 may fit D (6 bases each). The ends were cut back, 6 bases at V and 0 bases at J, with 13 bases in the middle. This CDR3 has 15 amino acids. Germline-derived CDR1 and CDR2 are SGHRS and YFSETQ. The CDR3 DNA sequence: TGCGCCAGCAATTCGGGGGCAGGCTCCTACAATGAGCAGTTCTTC. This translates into CASNSGAGSYNEQFF.

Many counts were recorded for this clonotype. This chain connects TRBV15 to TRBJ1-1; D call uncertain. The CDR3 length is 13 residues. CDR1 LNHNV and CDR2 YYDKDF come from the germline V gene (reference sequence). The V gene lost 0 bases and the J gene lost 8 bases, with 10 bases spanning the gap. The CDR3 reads CATSRDEVLEAFF. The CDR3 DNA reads TGTGCCACCAGCAGAGATGAGGTACTCGAAGCTTTCTTT. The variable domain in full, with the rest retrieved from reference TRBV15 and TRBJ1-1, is DAMVIQNPRYQVTQFGKPVTLSCSQTLNHNVMYWYQQKSSQAPKLLFHYYDKDFNNEADTPDNFQSRRPNTSFCFLDIRSPGLGDTAMYLCATSRDEVLEAFFGQGTRLTVV.

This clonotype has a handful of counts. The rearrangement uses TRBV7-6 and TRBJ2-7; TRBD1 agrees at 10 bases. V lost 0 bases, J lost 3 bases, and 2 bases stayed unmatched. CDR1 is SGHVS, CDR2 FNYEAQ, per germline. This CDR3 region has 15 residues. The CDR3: CASSLAGTGVYEQYF. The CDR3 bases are TGTGCCAGCAGCTTAGCCGGGACAGGGGTCTACGAGCAGTACTTC.

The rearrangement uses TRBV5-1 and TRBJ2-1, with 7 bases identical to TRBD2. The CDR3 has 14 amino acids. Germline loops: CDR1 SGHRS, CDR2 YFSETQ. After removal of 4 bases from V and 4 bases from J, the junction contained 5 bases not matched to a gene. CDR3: CASSKGLQYNEQFF. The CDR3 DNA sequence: TGCGCCAGCAGCAAGGGACTACAATACAATGAGCAGTTCTTC.

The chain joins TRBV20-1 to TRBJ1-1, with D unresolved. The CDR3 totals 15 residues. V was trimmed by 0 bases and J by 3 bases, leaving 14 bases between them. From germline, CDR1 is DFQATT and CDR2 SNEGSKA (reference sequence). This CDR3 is CSARDAATMDTEAFF. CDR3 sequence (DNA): TGCAGTGCTAGAGATGCAGCTACCATGGACACTGAAGCTTTCTTT.